The clone carrying this T cell receptor beta chain turned up a few times. Germline CDR1 MDHEN, CDR2 SYDVKM. This CDR3 region has 15 residues. Between the trimmed V and J ends, which lost 4 bases and 4 bases, there was a span of 17 bases. Primers targeting TRAV and TRBV primed first-strand cDNA, covering alpha and beta chains. Amplification, which lasted 20 to 25 PCR cycles, used a constant-region primer and V-primer adapter to amplify TCRs. TCRdb reprocessed the reads via MiXCR and lists one record per CDR3 protein. The sample holds around 10,000 distinct CDR3 sequences; 40% to 65% are singletons and the top ten take 8.1%. This specimen comes from a study of low-dose radiotherapy and immunotherapy resistance in tumors. Study context: Every two weeks patients got nivolumab 240 mg flat dose, plus ipilimumab 1 mg/kg every six weeks, intravenously. Daily, from cycle 1 day 1 and for four cycles, patients took oral aspirin 300 mg.

The TCR comes from a human donor with advanced metastatic prostate, ovarian, gallbladder or colorectal cancer (not recorded which). This table probably holds off-target reads from a library built for another chain. The chain is built from TRBV28 and TRBJ2-7, with no clear D. This CDR3 reads CASSSPRTAHYEQYF. CDR3 DNA: TGTGCCAGCAGTTCCCCTCGGACCGCACATTACGAGCAGTACTTC.